What follows is one T cell receptor (beta chain) and its context. The data were obtained in a study of technical replicates of blood from several donors. Assay: immunoSEQ multiplex PCR; the TCRdb copy retains only in-frame clones and omits some. The repertoire holds 75,000 to 90,000 clones, with 93% as singletons. The CDR3 sequence is 15 residues long. CDR1 is SGHNT, CDR2 YENEEA, per germline. After removal of 5 bases from V and 7 bases from J, the junction contained 5 bases not matched to a gene. The sample comprised T cells isolated from PBMCs. This rearrangement joins TRBV11-3 to TRBJ2-1, with 13 bases lining up with TRBD2. The sequence was obtained from a human donor in good health. This CDR3 is CASSKGTSGMNEQFF. The CDR3 region has the DNA TGTGCCAGCAGCAAGGGGACTAGCGGGATGAATGAGCAGTTCTTC. Looking up the rest from reference TRBV11-3 and TRBJ2-1 gives the full variable domain: EAGVVQSPRYKIIEKKQPVAFWCNPISGHNTLYWYLQNLGQGPELLIRYENEEAVDDSQLPKDRFSAERLKGVDSTLKIQPAELGDSAVYLCASSKGTSGMNEQFFGPGTRLTVL.